This T cell receptor (beta chain) is from a study of the immune and genomic landscape of osteosarcoma. Findings and limits, study-wide: Five repertoires, each under 100 clonotypes, were dominated by one hyperexpanded clone.

Data came from immunoSEQ multiplex PCR; TCRdb stores just in-frame clones and leaves some out. The repertoire holds about 10,000 clones, with approximately 71% as singletons. Poor-prognosis osteosarcoma patients supplied post-treatment primary, local recurrence and metastasis tumor specimens. Points on this clone: The antigen is unknown. The junction departs from the called germline gene at one end, perhaps through a read error.

The receptor was isolated from a human donor with osteosarcoma. Sequencing was carried out using osteosarcoma tumor tissue from the lung.

The CDR3 DNA reads TGTGCCAGCAGCTTAGGTCACGCCAAGGTCTTC. This translates into CASSLGHAKVF. The V gene is TRBV7-2, the J gene TRBJ2-1; D ambiguous. Germline V gene sequence: CDR1 SGHTA, CDR2 FQGNSA. The CDR3 loop spans 11 amino acids.